What follows describes a single T cell receptor (beta chain). Its cognate antigen is unknown. TCRdb analysed the 5' RACE reads with MiXCR anew, one entry per CDR3 protein. The sample has about 270,000 distinct CDR3 sequences; 15% are singletons. This sample was taken from a study of T-cell memory formation after mild COVID-19. Study-wide findings and caveats: Second-wave clones peaking on day 37 lacked confirmed SARS-CoV-2 specificity. Clones contracting day 15 to 85 were balanced CD4/CD8; later expanders leaned CD4+. The CD4+ clones that contracted clustered mainly within CM and EM, and the CD8+ clones concentrated in EMRA. Some SARS-CoV-2-responding clones were already detected in memory before infection.

The V end lost 4 bases, the J end lost 7 bases, and 10 bases lay between the germline ends. The length of the CDR3 is 12 residues. The TCR comes from an adult woman who had mild COVID-19 (a few samples of this study predate the infection). Cell type and time point are not known. The sample was PBMCs or a T cell subset sorted from them (not recorded which). The genes are TRBV12-3 or TRBV12-4 and TRBJ1-2; D is uncertain. The CDR3, as DNA: TGTGCCAGCAGTTGGGGTTCGGGTGGCTACACCTTC. The encoded protein is CASSWGSGGYTF.